This is a list of T cell receptor beta chains from one sample in a study of metastatic and nonmetastatic thyroid tumors. TCRdb reprocessed the PCR reads using MiXCR. The sample holds some 14,000 clones, approximately 32% seen once. The specimen sequenced was tumor tissue. The receptors here all came from a female donor with papillary thyroid cancer or a benign thyroid nodule (not recorded which). Some clones in this sample may be carry-over from other donors' samples. Both conserved end residues are trimmed from each CDR3. Some rows have no size entry. The others give once, few or many, or a class for an expanded clone.

j_gene: TRBJ1-4
v_gene: TRBV5-1
abundance: .
CDR3aa: ASSLVSLGQGNEKLF

j_gene: TRBJ2-7
v_gene: TRBV18
abundance: medium-sized
CDR3aa: ASSPRRGDPYEQY

j_gene: TRBJ1-1
v_gene: TRBV5-1
abundance: .
CDR3aa: ASIPAQGQSF

j_gene: TRBJ2-1
v_gene: TRBV5-1
abundance: .
CDR3aa: ASIRGALAGGLNEQF

j_gene: TRBJ2-7
v_gene: TRBV28
abundance: few
CDR3aa: ASSLLGTGGPSSYEQY

j_gene: TRBJ2-5
v_gene: TRBV28
abundance: .
CDR3aa: ASSLSTSAGLKETQY

j_gene: TRBJ2-7
v_gene: TRBV6-1
abundance: .
CDR3aa: ASSVEASYEQY

j_gene: TRBJ2-3
v_gene: TRBV5-1
abundance: many
CDR3aa: ASSFGGHDTDTQY

j_gene: TRBJ1-1
v_gene: TRBV30
abundance: .
CDR3aa: ACLWAQGQAF

j_gene: TRBJ2-1
v_gene: TRBV5-1
abundance: .
CDR3aa: ASSLENEGSYNEQF

j_gene: TRBJ2-3
v_gene: TRBV4-1
abundance: many
CDR3aa: ASRDRGTDTQY

j_gene: TRBJ2-7
v_gene: TRBV30
abundance: once
CDR3aa: AWSPSSYEQY

j_gene: TRBJ1-2
v_gene: TRBV6-2/TRBV6-3
abundance: large
CDR3aa: ASSYGFNYGYT

j_gene: TRBJ1-6
v_gene: TRBV11-2
abundance: .
CDR3aa: ASSFGWGGVASPLH

j_gene: TRBJ2-5
v_gene: TRBV5-1
abundance: .
CDR3aa: ASSSSPQETQY

j_gene: TRBJ1-3
v_gene: TRBV5-1
abundance: .
CDR3aa: ASSLRAGDRNTIY

j_gene: TRBJ2-2
v_gene: TRBV29-1
abundance: few
CDR3aa: SVRARGSMF

j_gene: TRBJ1-4
v_gene: TRBV28
abundance: many
CDR3aa: ASIMTDRANEKLF

j_gene: TRBJ2-3
v_gene: TRBV9
abundance: .
CDR3aa: ASSVTGWRGTQY

j_gene: TRBJ2-7
v_gene: TRBV2
abundance: .
CDR3aa: ASSYGTYSYEQY

j_gene: TRBJ2-7
v_gene: TRBV20-1
abundance: medium-sized
CDR3aa: SASLRTGPYEQY

j_gene: TRBJ2-3
v_gene: TRBV9
abundance: many
CDR3aa: ASSTHSGTDTQY

j_gene: TRBJ2-7
v_gene: TRBV4-1
abundance: .
CDR3aa: ASSQEARLSYEQY

j_gene: TRBJ2-1
v_gene: TRBV2
abundance: many
CDR3aa: ASSEALGDNEQF

j_gene: TRBJ1-6
v_gene: TRBV3-1
abundance: .
CDR3aa: ASSSLRTEDSPLH

j_gene: TRBJ2-7
v_gene: TRBV28
abundance: .
CDR3aa: ASSLMGASSYEQY

j_gene: TRBJ2-7
v_gene: TRBV5-8
abundance: once
CDR3aa: ASSLEASGVYEQY

j_gene: TRBJ1-2
v_gene: TRBV28
abundance: .
CDR3aa: ASSFGGDGYT

j_gene: TRBJ2-5
v_gene: TRBV11-2
abundance: many
CDR3aa: ASSSRQGGGETQY

j_gene: TRBJ2-5
v_gene: TRBV5-1
abundance: .
CDR3aa: AISSGEETQY

j_gene: TRBJ2-1
v_gene: TRBV9
abundance: many
CDR3aa: ASSVLAGGGSEQF

j_gene: TRBJ1-1
v_gene: TRBV19
abundance: many
CDR3aa: ASSRGSRAFEAF

j_gene: TRBJ2-7
v_gene: TRBV20-1
abundance: medium-sized
CDR3aa: SAQGRDPYEQY

j_gene: TRBJ2-3
v_gene: TRBV11-1
abundance: many
CDR3aa: ASSLAGDHEYTQY

j_gene: TRBJ2-5
v_gene: TRBV20-1
abundance: many
CDR3aa: SADVATGQETQY

j_gene: TRBJ1-4
v_gene: TRBV6-1
abundance: .
CDR3aa: ASNTGSTNEKLF

j_gene: TRBJ2-7
v_gene: TRBV5-6
abundance: .
CDR3aa: ASSLMDYEQY

j_gene: TRBJ1-1
v_gene: TRBV11-2
abundance: few
CDR3aa: ASSSTGSYTEAF

j_gene: TRBJ2-7
v_gene: TRBV7-8
abundance: many
CDR3aa: ASSRGGQRGREQY

j_gene: TRBJ2-2
v_gene: TRBV6-1
abundance: few
CDR3aa: ASSSTSEGWELF

j_gene: TRBJ2-5
v_gene: TRBV6-5
abundance: many
CDR3aa: ASSYSLADEETQY

j_gene: TRBJ2-7
v_gene: TRBV20-1
abundance: medium-sized
CDR3aa: SARPSGSTYEQY

j_gene: TRBJ1-3
v_gene: TRBV14
abundance: many
CDR3aa: ASSFTGAFSGNTIY

j_gene: TRBJ2-7
v_gene: TRBV5-1
abundance: medium-sized
CDR3aa: ASSLAGDEQY

j_gene: TRBJ2-5
v_gene: TRBV3-1
abundance: .
CDR3aa: ASSQASGTGSETQY

j_gene: TRBJ2-5
v_gene: TRBV11-2
abundance: .
CDR3aa: ASSFRGSGHLYQETQY

j_gene: TRBJ1-6
v_gene: TRBV20-1
abundance: medium-sized
CDR3aa: SAPPRESSPLH

j_gene: TRBJ2-3
v_gene: TRBV6-1
abundance: medium-sized
CDR3aa: ASSEFVSRGDTQY

j_gene: TRBJ2-6
v_gene: TRBV6-1
abundance: many
CDR3aa: ASLRRQATGANVLT

j_gene: TRBJ2-3
v_gene: TRBV24-1
abundance: .
CDR3aa: ATSDPSTGHPDTQY

j_gene: TRBJ2-3
v_gene: TRBV12-3/TRBV12-4
abundance: few
CDR3aa: ASSLGQSTDTQY

j_gene: TRBJ2-3
v_gene: TRBV7-3
abundance: .
CDR3aa: ASSPDGLAGAGDTQY

j_gene: TRBJ1-2
v_gene: TRBV13
abundance: .
CDR3aa: ASSSRQGQDGYT

j_gene: TRBJ2-1
v_gene: TRBV6-5
abundance: few
CDR3aa: ASSFPGEDNEQF